The 14 T cell receptor beta chains below come from one sample, sequenced in a study of shared clonotypes between healthy human individuals. Libraries were prepared by immunoSEQ multiplex PCR; TCRdb keeps only in-frame clonotypes and omits some of them. The data show about 2 million clones, over 85% seen once. The sequenced sample consisted of naive CD4+ T cells sorted from blood. Subset here: CD45RA+ positively selected. The receptors originated from a man between 18 and 35 years old in good health.

The chain employs TRBV27 and TRBJ1-4, with 7 bases that match TRBD1. There are 14 residues in the CDR3. Per the germline V gene, CDR1 is MNHEY and CDR2 is SMNVEV (reference sequence). With V trimmed by 2 bases and J by 7 bases, 4 bases remained unmatched. CDR3 residues: CASSLGTAVEKLFF. CDR3 DNA sequence: TGTGCCAGCAGTTTAGGGACAGCGGTTGAAAAACTGTTTTTT.

This rearrangement joins TRBV7-9 to TRBJ2-3; maybe TRBD1 (7 bases). CDR3 length: 14 residues. Germline V gene lookup returns CDR1 SEHNR and CDR2 FQNEAQ (reference sequence). The V and J ends lost 8 bases and 6 bases respectively, with 18 bases between them. In DNA, the CDR3 is TGTGCCAGCCAGGGGGGCTCGGGCGGCGATACGCAGTATTTT. It specifies CASQGGSGGDTQYF.

J is TRBJ2-1 and V is TRBV4-3; D gene uncertain. From germline, CDR1 is LGHNA and CDR2 YSLEER. Between the trimmed V and J ends, which lost 0 bases and 4 bases, there was a span of 10 bases. This CDR3 has 15 residues. The CDR3 DNA reads TGCGCCAGCAGCCAAGAATATGAGTGGTACAATGAGCAGTTCTTC. This codes for CASSQEYEWYNEQFF.

The V call is TRBV28, the J call TRBJ2-7; D remains ambiguous. This CDR3 has 15 amino acids. CDR1 is MDHEN and CDR2 is SYDVKM in the germline V gene. Trimming stripped 8 bases from V and 2 bases from J, with 19 bases between. In nucleotides, the CDR3 is TGTGCCAGCGAGCGACGGACCCAATTCCCCTACGAGCAGTACTTC. Its protein is CASERRTQFPYEQYF.

V and J are TRBV1 and TRBJ2-3; the table calls TRBD2, which could not be checked here. TRBV1 is classified as a pseudogene. This CDR3 is 19 amino acids long. The CDR3 loop is CTSSQEYPGTSGVPDTQYF. For the CDR3, the DNA is TGCACCAGCAGCCAAGAATATCCCGGGACTAGCGGGGTACCAGATACGCAGTATTTT.

The rearrangement links TRBV6-5 to TRBJ2-3; no reliable D call. The length of the CDR3 is 14 residues. V was cut by 7 bases and J by 1 base, with 12 bases left in between. In germline, CDR1 is MNHEY, CDR2 SVGAGI. Here the CDR3 DNA reads TGTGCCAGCAAGGCGGAAATTGGCACAGATACGCAGTATTTT. Amino acid sequence: CASKAEIGTDTQYF.

As regards this clone: In the same sample, other DNA sequences code for this CDR3. The CDR3 spells CASRGQGVGGYTF. The CDR3 DNA reads TGTGCCAGCAGGGGACAGGGGGTAGGGGGCTACACCTTC. The chain carries TRBV27 and TRBJ1-2; 11 bases fit TRBD1. The CDR3 is 13 amino acids. V shed 6 bases, J shed 8 bases, and the junction held 5 bases outside the gene matches. In germline, CDR1 is MNHEY, CDR2 SMNVEV (reference sequence).

This clone was counted once. The CDR3 region has the DNA TGTGCCAGTAGTATAAGGGCACTACCCCGCGGGAGCACAGATACGCAGTATTTT. Translation gives CASSIRALPRGSTDTQYF. The chain joins TRBV19 to TRBJ2-3, with a possible D match to TRBD2 (5 bases). Trimming left V 2 bases short and J 0 bases short, with 18 bases between. Germline lookup yields CDR1 LNHDA and CDR2 SQIVND (reference sequence). CDR3 size: 18 residues. Combining the CDR3 with reference TRBV19 and TRBJ2-3 gives the whole variable domain DGGITQSPKYLFRKEGQNVTLSCEQNLNHDAMYWYRQDPGQGLRLIYYSQIVNDFQKGDIAEGYSVSREKKESFPLTVTSAQKNPTAFYLCASSIRALPRGSTDTQYFGPGTRLTVL.

The chain carries TRBV5-4 and TRBJ2-7, with D possibly matching TRBD2 (5 bases). V was clipped by 0 bases and J by 6 bases, with 10 bases between them. In germline, CDR1 is SGHNT, CDR2 YYREEE (reference sequence). The CDR3 covers 13 residues. This chain's CDR3 is CASSLDRGTEQYF. The DNA of the CDR3 is TGTGCCAGCAGCTTGGATCGGGGTACCGAGCAGTACTTC.

CDR3: CASGSRPLYEQFF. CDR3 bases: TGTGCCAGCGGTTCGCGCCCGCTCTATGAGCAGTTCTTC. This sequence joins TRBV7-6 and TRBJ2-1, with D uncertain. The V gene lost 8 bases and the J gene lost 8 bases, with 16 bases spanning the gap. The CDR3 spans 13 residues. Germline V gives CDR1 SGHVS, CDR2 FNYEAQ.

The V and J genes are TRBV6-6 and TRBJ1-3; TRBD1 matches at 7 bases. The CDR3 sequence is 15 residues long. V trimming: 5 bases; J trimming: 4 bases; junction bases outside the gene matches: 8. Looked up from germline, CDR1 is MNHNY and CDR2 is SVGAGI (reference sequence). The DNA for the CDR3 is TGTGCCAGCAGTACGCCGCCGGACAGGGGAAACACCATATATTTT. It is translated as CASSTPPDRGNTIYF.

The chain is built from TRBV4-3 and TRBJ1-2, with 8 positions matching TRBD1. This CDR3 comprises 15 residues. Germline V gene sequence: CDR1 LGHNA, CDR2 YSLEER. The V gene end was trimmed by 0 bases and the J gene end by 5 bases; junction bases not matched to a gene: 5. CDR3 residues: CASSQDSGGGYGYTF. As DNA, the CDR3 is TGCGCCAGCAGCCAAGATTCAGGGGGCGGGTATGGCTACACCTTC.

In its sample, this clone was seen once. The chain joins TRBV10-3 to TRBJ2-7; D not certain. V gave up 6 bases and J gave up 5 bases, with 14 bases separating them. The CDR3 is made up of 13 amino acids. Germline V gives CDR1 ENHRY, CDR2 SYGVKD. The DNA of the CDR3 is TGTGCCATCAGGGGCCGAGAGACCCACGAGCAGTACTTC. Its translation is CAIRGRETHEQYF.

This rearrangement joins TRBV27 to TRBJ2-2, with 7 bases matching TRBD1. The CDR3 consists of 15 residues. V was clipped by 5 bases and J by 6 bases; unmatched bases: 9. The germline gives CDR1 MNHEY, CDR2 SMNVEV (reference sequence). CDR3 sequence: CASSNRGELSGELFF. The CDR3 nucleotides read TGTGCCAGCAGTAACAGGGGAGAGTTGTCCGGGGAGCTGTTTTTT.